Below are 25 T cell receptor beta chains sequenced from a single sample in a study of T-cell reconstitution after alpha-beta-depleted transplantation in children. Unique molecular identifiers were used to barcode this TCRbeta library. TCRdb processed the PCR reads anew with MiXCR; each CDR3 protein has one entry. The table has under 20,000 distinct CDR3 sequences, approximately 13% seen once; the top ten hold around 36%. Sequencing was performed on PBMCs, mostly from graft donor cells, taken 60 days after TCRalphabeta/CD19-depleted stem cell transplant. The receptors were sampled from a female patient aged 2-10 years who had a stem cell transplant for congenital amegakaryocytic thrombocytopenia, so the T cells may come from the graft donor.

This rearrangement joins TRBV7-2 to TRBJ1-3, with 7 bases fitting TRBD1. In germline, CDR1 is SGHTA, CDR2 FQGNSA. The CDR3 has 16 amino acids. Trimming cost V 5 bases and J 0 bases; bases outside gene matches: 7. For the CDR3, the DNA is TGTGCCAGCAGCACCCGAGGACAGGACTCTGGAAACACCATATATTTT. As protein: CASSTRGQDSGNTIYF.

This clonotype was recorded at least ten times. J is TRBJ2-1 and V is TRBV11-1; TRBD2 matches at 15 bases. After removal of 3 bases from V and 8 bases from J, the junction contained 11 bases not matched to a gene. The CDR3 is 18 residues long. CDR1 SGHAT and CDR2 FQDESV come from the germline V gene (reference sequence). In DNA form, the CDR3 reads TGTGCCAGCAGCTTTAGCCCGGGACTAGCGGGAGGTCCGGATGAGCAGTTCTTC. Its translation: CASSFSPGLAGGPDEQFF.

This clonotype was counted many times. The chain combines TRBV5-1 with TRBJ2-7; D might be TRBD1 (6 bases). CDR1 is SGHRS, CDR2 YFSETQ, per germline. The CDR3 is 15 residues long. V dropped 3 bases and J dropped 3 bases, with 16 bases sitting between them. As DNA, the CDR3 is TGCGCCAGCAGCTCAACCACAGGGTTTATCTACGAGCAGTACTTC. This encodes CASSSTTGFIYEQYF.

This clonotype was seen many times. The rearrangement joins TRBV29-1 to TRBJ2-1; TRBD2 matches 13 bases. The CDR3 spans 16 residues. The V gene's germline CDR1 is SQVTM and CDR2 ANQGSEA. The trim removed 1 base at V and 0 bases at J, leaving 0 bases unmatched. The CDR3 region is CSVEGTSGGSYNEQFF. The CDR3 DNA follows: TGCAGCGTTGAAGGGACTAGCGGGGGCTCCTACAATGAGCAGTTCTTC.

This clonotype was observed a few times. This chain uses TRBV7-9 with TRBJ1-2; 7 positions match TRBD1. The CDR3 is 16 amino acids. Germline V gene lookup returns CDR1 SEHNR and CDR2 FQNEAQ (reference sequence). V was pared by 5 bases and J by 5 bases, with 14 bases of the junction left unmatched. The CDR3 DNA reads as TGTGCCAGCAGCGCCACCAGGGACAGACGTTTATATGGCTACACCTTC. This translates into CASSATRDRRLYGYTF. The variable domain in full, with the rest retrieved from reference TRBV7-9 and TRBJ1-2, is DTGVSQNPRHKITKRGQNVTFRCDPISEHNRLYWYRQTLGQGPEFLTYFQNEAQLEKSRLLSDRFSAERPKGSFSTLEIQRTEQGDSAMYLCASSATRDRRLYGYTFGSGTRLTVV.

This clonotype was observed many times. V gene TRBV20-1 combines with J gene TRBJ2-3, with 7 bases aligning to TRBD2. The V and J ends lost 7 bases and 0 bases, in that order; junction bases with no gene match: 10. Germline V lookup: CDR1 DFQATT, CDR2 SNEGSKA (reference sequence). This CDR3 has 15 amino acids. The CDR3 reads CSVAGLVDSTDTQYF. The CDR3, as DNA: TGCAGTGTTGCCGGACTAGTGGACAGCACAGATACGCAGTATTTT.

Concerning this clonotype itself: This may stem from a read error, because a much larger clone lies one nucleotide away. The CDR3: CASSPNGVYSEQYF. DNA of the CDR3: TGTGCCAGCAGCCCTAACGGGGTTTACTCCGAGCAGTACTTC. V is TRBV5-5 and J is TRBJ2-7, with TRBD2 as a possible D gene (5 bases). Trimming left V 4 bases short and J 6 bases short, with 17 bases between. CDR3 size: 14 residues. CDR1 and CDR2 from the germline V gene are SGHKS and YYEKEE (reference sequence). The variable domain in full, with the rest retrieved from reference TRBV5-5 and TRBJ2-7, is DAGVTQSPTHLIKTRGQQVTLRCSPISGHKSVSWYQQVLGQGPQFIFQYYEKEERGRGNFPDRFSARQFPNYSSELNVNALLLGDSALYLCASSPNGVYSEQYFGPGTRLTVT.

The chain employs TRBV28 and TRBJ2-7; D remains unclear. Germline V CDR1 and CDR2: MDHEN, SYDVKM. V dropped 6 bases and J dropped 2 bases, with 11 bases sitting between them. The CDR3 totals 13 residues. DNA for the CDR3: TGTGCCAGCAGGCGAATCGGTACCTACGAGCAGTACTTC. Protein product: CASRRIGTYEQYF.

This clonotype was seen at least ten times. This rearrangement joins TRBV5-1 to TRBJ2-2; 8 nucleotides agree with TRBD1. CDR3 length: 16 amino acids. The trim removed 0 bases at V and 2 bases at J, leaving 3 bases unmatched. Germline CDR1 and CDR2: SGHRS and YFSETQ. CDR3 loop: CASSLVDRGNTGELFF. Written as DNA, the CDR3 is TGCGCCAGCAGCTTGGTCGACAGGGGAAACACCGGGGAGCTGTTTTTT.

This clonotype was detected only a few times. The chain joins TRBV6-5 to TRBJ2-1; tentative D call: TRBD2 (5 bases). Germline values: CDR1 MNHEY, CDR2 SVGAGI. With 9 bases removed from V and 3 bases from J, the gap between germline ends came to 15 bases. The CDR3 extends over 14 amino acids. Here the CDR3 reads CASSLEGGYNEQFF. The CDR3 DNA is TGTGCCAGTAGCCTAGAGGGCGGCTACAATGAGCAGTTCTTC.

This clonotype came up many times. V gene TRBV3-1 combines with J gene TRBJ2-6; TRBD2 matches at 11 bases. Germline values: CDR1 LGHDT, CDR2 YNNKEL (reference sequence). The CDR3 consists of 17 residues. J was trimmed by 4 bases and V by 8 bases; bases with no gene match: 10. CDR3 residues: CASGYSGRAAGANVLTF. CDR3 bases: TGTGCCAGCGGGTATAGCGGGAGGGCTGCCGGGGCCAACGTCCTGACTTTC.

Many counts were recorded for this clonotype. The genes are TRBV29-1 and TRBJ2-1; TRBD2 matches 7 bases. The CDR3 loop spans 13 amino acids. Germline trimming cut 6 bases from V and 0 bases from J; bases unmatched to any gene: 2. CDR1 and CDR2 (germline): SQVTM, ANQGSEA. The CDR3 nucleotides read TGCAGCGTGAGCGGGGCCTCCTACAATGAGCAGTTCTTC. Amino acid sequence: CSVSGASYNEQFF.

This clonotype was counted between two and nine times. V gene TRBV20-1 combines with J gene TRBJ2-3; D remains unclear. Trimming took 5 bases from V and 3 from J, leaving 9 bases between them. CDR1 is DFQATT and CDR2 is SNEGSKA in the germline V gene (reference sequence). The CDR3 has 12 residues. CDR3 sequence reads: CSAVPPTDTQYF. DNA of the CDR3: TGCAGTGCTGTTCCCCCTACAGATACGCAGTATTTT.

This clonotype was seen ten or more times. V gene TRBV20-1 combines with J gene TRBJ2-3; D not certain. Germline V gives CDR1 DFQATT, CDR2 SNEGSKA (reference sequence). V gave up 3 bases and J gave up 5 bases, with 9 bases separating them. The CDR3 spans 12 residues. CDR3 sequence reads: CSARASGDTQYF. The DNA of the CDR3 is TGCAGTGCTAGGGCGTCCGGAGATACGCAGTATTTT.

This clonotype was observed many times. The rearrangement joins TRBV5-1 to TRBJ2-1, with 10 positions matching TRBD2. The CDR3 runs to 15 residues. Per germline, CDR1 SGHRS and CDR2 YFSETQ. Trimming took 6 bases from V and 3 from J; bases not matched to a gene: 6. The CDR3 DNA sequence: TGCGCCAGCACCCTCGGACTAGCGGACTACAATGAGCAGTTCTTC. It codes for CASTLGLADYNEQFF.

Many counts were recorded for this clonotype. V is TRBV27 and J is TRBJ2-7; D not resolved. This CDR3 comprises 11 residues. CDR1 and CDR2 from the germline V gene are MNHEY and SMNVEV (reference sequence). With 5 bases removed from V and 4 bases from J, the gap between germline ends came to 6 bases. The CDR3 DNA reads TGTGCCAGCAGTCACGGGTACGAGCAGTACTTC. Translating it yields CASSHGYEQYF.

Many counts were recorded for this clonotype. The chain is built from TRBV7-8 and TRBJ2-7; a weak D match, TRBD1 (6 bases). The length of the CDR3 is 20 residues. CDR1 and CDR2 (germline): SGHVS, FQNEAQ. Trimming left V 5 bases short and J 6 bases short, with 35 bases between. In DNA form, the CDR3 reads TGTGCCAGCAGCCCAATCTTCAGGGGCTCGGCGGTGACCCAGCGCGGCGAGCAGTACTTC. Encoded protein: CASSPIFRGSAVTQRGEQYF.

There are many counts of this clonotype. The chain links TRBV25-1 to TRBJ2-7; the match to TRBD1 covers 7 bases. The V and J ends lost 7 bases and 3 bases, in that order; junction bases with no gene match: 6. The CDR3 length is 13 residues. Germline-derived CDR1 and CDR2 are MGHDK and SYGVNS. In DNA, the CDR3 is TGTGCCAGCAAGCGAGGGACAGACTACGAGCAGTACTTC. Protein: CASKRGTDYEQYF.

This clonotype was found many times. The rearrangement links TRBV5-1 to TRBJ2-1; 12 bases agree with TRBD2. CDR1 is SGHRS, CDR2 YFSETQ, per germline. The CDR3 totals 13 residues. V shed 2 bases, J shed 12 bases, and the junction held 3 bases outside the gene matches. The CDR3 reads CASSFPLAGGQFF. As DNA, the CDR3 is TGCGCCAGCAGCTTTCCACTAGCGGGAGGGCAGTTCTTC. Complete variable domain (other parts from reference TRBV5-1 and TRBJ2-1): KAGVTQTPRYLIKTRGQQVTLSCSPISGHRSVSWYQQTPGQGLQFLFEYFSETQRNKGNFPGRFSGRQFSNSRSEMNVSTLELGDSALYLCASSFPLAGGQFFGPGTRLTVL.

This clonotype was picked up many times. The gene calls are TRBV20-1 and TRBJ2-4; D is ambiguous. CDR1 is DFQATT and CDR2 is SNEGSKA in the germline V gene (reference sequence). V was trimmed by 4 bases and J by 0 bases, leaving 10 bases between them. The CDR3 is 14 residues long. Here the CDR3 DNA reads TGCAGTGCTAAAGTGTTTCTAGCCAAAAACATTCAGTACTTC. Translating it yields CSAKVFLAKNIQYF.

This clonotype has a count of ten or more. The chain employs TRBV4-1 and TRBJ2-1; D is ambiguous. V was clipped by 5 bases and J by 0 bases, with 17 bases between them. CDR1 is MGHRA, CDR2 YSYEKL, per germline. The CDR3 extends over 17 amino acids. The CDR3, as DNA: TGCGCCAGCAGCATGGACCCCAACACCTTCTCCTACAATGAGCAGTTCTTC. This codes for CASSMDPNTFSYNEQFF.

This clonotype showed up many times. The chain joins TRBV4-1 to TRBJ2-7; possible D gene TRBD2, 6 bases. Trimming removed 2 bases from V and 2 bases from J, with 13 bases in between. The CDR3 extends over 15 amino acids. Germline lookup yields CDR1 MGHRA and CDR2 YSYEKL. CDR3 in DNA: TGCGCCAGCAGCCAAATAGGGAGGAGGACCTACGAGCAGTACTTC. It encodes CASSQIGRRTYEQYF.

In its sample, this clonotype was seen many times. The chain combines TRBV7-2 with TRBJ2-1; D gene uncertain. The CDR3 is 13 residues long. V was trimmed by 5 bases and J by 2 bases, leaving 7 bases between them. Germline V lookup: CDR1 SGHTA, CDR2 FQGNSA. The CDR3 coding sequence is TGTGCCAGCAGCGAAAGGGCCTACAATGAGCAGTTCTTC. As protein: CASSERAYNEQFF.

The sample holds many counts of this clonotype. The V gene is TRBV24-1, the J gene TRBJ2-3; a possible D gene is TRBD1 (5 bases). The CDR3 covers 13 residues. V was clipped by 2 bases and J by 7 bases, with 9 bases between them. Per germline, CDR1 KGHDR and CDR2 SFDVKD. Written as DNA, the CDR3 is TGTGCCACCAGTGATTCCTACAGGTATACGCAGTATTTT. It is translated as CATSDSYRYTQYF.

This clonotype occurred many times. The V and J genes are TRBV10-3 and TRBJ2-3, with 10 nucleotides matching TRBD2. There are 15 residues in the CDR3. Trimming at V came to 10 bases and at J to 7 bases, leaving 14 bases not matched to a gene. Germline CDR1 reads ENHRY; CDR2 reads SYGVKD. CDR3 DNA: TGTGCCACATCACAAAAGCGGGAGGGCCTGTATACGCAGTATTTT. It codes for CATSQKREGLYTQYF.